The rows below give T cell receptor beta chains drawn from one sample of a study of human thymus T cells. Profiling relied on immunoSEQ multiplex PCR, and the TCRdb table lists in-frame clones only, not all of them. The repertoire has 86,000 or so clones, roughly 97% of them found once; the top ten carry roughly 0.028%. Sequenced input: thymus tissue. The receptors were sampled from a boy younger than two with a congenital heart defect but otherwise immunologically healthy. Both conserved end residues are part of each CDR3. D genes are given only for firm matches. Some rows have no size entry. The others give once, few or many, or a class for an expanded clone.

D gene | J gene | V gene | clone size | CDR3 protein | CDR3 DNA
. | TRBJ2-3 | TRBV6-1 | . | CASSGGSTDTQYF | TGTGCCAGCAGTGGGGGCAGCACAGATACGCAGTATTTT
. | TRBJ2-7 | TRBV7-8 | . | CASSLARDRQISYEQYF | TGTGCCAGCAGCTTAGCGAGGGACCGACAGATCTCCTACGAGCAGTACTTC
. | TRBJ2-2 | TRBV10-1 | . | CASRTLGEPWRTGELFF | TGCGCCAGCAGGACTTTAGGGGAGCCCTGGCGAACCGGGGAGCTGTTTTTT
. | TRBJ2-3 | TRBV6-1 | . | CASSEYGASTDTQYF | TGTGCCAGCAGTGAATACGGGGCAAGCACAGATACGCAGTATTTT
TRBD1 | TRBJ2-2 | TRBV23-1 | . | CASSPRLGWQGASTGELFF | TGCGCCAGCAGTCCCCGACTCGGGTGGCAGGGGGCGAGCACCGGGGAGCTGTTTTTT
. | TRBJ1-1 | TRBV12-5 | few | CASGSGRGQEAFF | TGTGCTAGTGGTTCAGGAAGGGGACAAGAAGCTTTCTTT
TRBD2 | TRBJ2-2 | TRBV7-9 | . | CASRSGTSLNTGELFF | TGTGCCAGCAGATCCGGGACTAGCCTGAACACCGGGGAGCTGTTTTTT
. | TRBJ2-1 | TRBV19 | . | CASSTPSGYPSSYNEQFF | TGTGCCAGTAGTACCCCATCCGGGTATCCTAGCTCCTACAATGAGCAGTTCTTC
. | TRBJ2-1 | TRBV29-1 | . | CSVEHVGATNNEQFF | TGCAGCGTGGAGCATGTTGGGGCGACAAACAATGAGCAGTTCTTC
TRBD2 | TRBJ2-7 | TRBV28 | . | CASSLEQYGTSGRNDYEQYF | TGTGCCAGCAGTCTCGAACAATATGGGACTAGCGGGAGAAATGATTACGAGCAGTACTTC
TRBD2 | TRBJ2-7 | TRBV5-1 | . | CASSLVSGRAYEQYF | TGCGCCAGCAGCTTGGTCTCGGGGAGGGCATACGAGCAGTACTTC
TRBD1 | TRBJ1-1 | TRBV6-1 | . | CASSFWDSWGTEAFF | TGTGCCAGCAGTTTTTGGGACAGCTGGGGCACTGAAGCTTTCTTT
TRBD1 | TRBJ1-3 | TRBV6-6 | . | CASSSIGQGFGNTIYF | TGTGCCAGCAGTAGCATAGGACAGGGGTTCGGGAACACCATATATTTT
TRBD2 | TRBJ2-5 | TRBV28 | . | CASSFPSGRNRDWETQYF | TGTGCCAGCAGTTTTCCCAGCGGGAGGAATAGGGATTGGGAGACCCAGTACTTC
. | TRBJ1-1 | TRBV5-1 | . | CASSLRTWTCYTEAFF | TGCGCCAGCAGCCTCCGGACATGGACCTGTTACACTGAAGCTTTCTTT
TRBD1 | TRBJ2-7 | TRBV12-5 | . | CASGLVKGQGGEQYF | TGTGCTAGTGGTTTGGTCAAGGGACAGGGTGGCGAGCAGTACTTC
. | TRBJ1-4 | TRBV6-5 | . | CASSYESRGGNEKLFF | TGTGCCAGCAGTTACGAGAGCCGGGGCGGAAATGAAAAACTGTTTTTT
. | TRBJ2-3 | TRBV5-1 | . | CASSLGTDLADTQYF | TGCGCCAGCAGCTTGGGTACAGATTTAGCAGATACGCAGTATTTT
. | TRBJ2-1 | TRBV28 | . | CASSSGGGDTYNEQFF | TGTGCCAGCAGTTCGGGAGGAGGGGACACCTACAATGAGCAGTTCTTC
TRBD2 | TRBJ2-2 | TRBV14 | . | CASSPWTSVGTGELFF | TGTGCCAGCAGCCCATGGACTAGCGTTGGCACCGGGGAGCTGTTTTTT
TRBD1 | TRBJ2-3 | TRBV27 | . | CASSSLRGRGDTQYF | TGTGCCAGCAGTTCTTTAAGGGGGCGAGGGGATACGCAGTATTTT
TRBD2 | TRBJ2-6 | TRBV28 | once | CASSLISTSGFMGANVLTF | TGTGCCAGCAGTTTAATCTCGACTAGCGGGTTTATGGGGGCCAACGTCCTGACTTTC
. | TRBJ2-2 | TRBV28 | . | CASKIRAQIVGELFF | TGTGCCAGCAAGATCCGGGCCCAGATTGTGGGGGAGCTGTTTTTT
TRBD1 | TRBJ1-6 | TRBV2 | . | CASSLTGGGAYNSPLHF | TGTGCCAGCAGTCTTACGGGAGGGGGCGCCTATAATTCACCCCTCCACTTT
. | TRBJ2-3 | TRBV14 | . | CASSHQVSDTQYF | TGTGCCAGCAGCCATCAGGTCTCAGATACGCAGTATTTT
. | TRBJ2-5 | TRBV6-6 | . | CASSYMGRHQETQYF | TGTGCCAGCAGTTATATGGGACGCCACCAAGAGACCCAGTACTTC